These 31 T cell receptor beta chains were all obtained from the same sample, sequenced in a study of blood T cell repertoires in COVID-19. TCRdb's table, derived via immunoSEQ multiplex PCR, lists solely in-frame clones and lacks some. The table lists 350,000 to 450,000 clones, over 80% of them singletons. The sample comprised PBMCs or T cells enriched from blood (not recorded which). The receptors originated from a woman between 50 and 59 years old who had recovered from COVID-19.

Here the CDR3 reads CASSERGSYGYTF. The CDR3 bases are TGTGCCAGCAGTGAACGGGGGTCCTATGGCTACACCTTC. The J gene is TRBJ1-2, the V gene TRBV2, with a possible D match to TRBD1 (5 bases). Germline V gene lookup returns CDR1 SNHLY and CDR2 FYNNEI. The CDR3 spans 13 residues. Between the trimmed V and J ends, which lost 2 bases and 4 bases, there was a span of 8 bases.

The gene calls are TRBV11-3 and TRBJ2-3, with a weak D call TRBD2 (5 bases). This CDR3 has 14 amino acids. Between the trimmed V and J ends, which lost 0 bases and 2 bases, there was a span of 6 bases. CDR1 and CDR2 (germline): SGHNT, YENEEA. CDR3 sequence: CASSLDSDTDTQYF. The CDR3 bases are TGTGCCAGCAGCTTAGATAGCGACACAGATACGCAGTATTTT.

The chain employs TRBV27 and TRBJ1-6, with D tentatively TRBD1 (5 bases). This CDR3 is built from 14 residues. Germline CDR1 MNHEY, CDR2 SMNVEV (reference sequence). Trimming removed 6 bases at V and 9 bases at J, with 15 bases between. In DNA, the CDR3 is TGTGCCAGCAGACTGGGAGGGGCGCGTTCACCCCTCCACTTT. It translates to CASRLGGARSPLHF.

The CDR3 here is CASSRHWEGNTIYF. CDR3 DNA: TGTGCCAGCAGCCGGCATTGGGAGGGAAACACCATATATTTT. The chain joins TRBV7-9 to TRBJ1-3; D call uncertain. The CDR3 has 14 amino acids. The germline CDR1 and CDR2 sequences are SEHNR and FQNEAQ (reference sequence). The V gene lost 5 bases and the J gene lost 4 bases, with 12 bases spanning the gap. The full variable domain, with the rest looked up from reference TRBV7-9 and TRBJ1-3, is DTGVSQNPRHKITKRGQNVTFRCDPISEHNRLYWYRQTLGQGPEFLTYFQNEAQLEKSRLLSDRFSAERPKGSFSTLEIQRTEQGDSAMYLCASSRHWEGNTIYFGEGSWLTVV.

This clone was observed a single time. CDR3 residues: CASSGISGLPTEAFF. Written as DNA, the CDR3 is TGTGCCAGCAGCGGAATCTCAGGGCTACCCACTGAAGCTTTCTTT. The chain carries TRBV9 and TRBJ1-1, with D perhaps TRBD1 (5 bases). Between the trimmed V and J ends, which lost 3 bases and 4 bases, there was a span of 16 bases. CDR3 size: 15 residues. Germline CDR1 SGDLS, CDR2 YYNGEE.

This chain links TRBV23-1 with TRBJ2-3; TRBD2 agrees at 8 bases. TRBV23-1 is an open reading frame whose function is uncertain. This CDR3 contains 16 residues. V lost 6 bases, J lost 2 bases, and 10 bases stayed unmatched. CDR3 region: CASRDKGSGDTDTQYF. The CDR3 DNA sequence: TGCGCCAGCAGGGATAAAGGTAGCGGGGACACAGATACGCAGTATTTT.

The chain combines TRBV18 with TRBJ1-1; 7 bases agree with TRBD1. This CDR3 is built from 13 residues. Trimming at V came to 6 bases and at J to 3 bases, leaving 4 bases not matched to a gene. Germline V gene sequence: CDR1 KGHSH, CDR2 LQKENI. CDR3 coding DNA: TGTGCCAGCTCTACAGGGGTGGACACTGAAGCTTTCTTT. Amino acid sequence: CASSTGVDTEAFF.

This clone was picked up a small number of times. J is TRBJ2-2 and V is TRBV3-1 (or the pseudogene TRBV3-2), with D maybe TRBD2 (6 bases). CDR1 and CDR2 (germline): LGHDT, YNNKEL (reference sequence). Trimming shortened V by 6 bases and J by 0 bases, and 17 bases separated the two germline ends. This CDR3 comprises 17 residues. The DNA of the CDR3 is TGTGCCAGCAGTCTACAGACGGGACTTTCGAACACCGGGGAGCTGTTTTTT. Protein: CASSLQTGLSNTGELFF.

CDR3 loop: CATVREVSSYNEQFF. The DNA of the CDR3 is TGTGCCACCGTGCGGGAGGTCAGCTCCTACAATGAGCAGTTCTTC. The chain links TRBV7-9 to TRBJ2-1; 8 bases match TRBD2. The junction had 8 bases not matched to a gene; V was cut back by 10 bases and J by 0 bases. This CDR3 spans 15 amino acids. Germline loops: CDR1 SEHNR, CDR2 FQNEAQ (reference sequence).

This chain links TRBV6-6 with TRBJ1-6, with D unresolved. Germline CDR1 is MNHNY and CDR2 is SVGAGI (reference sequence). With 6 bases removed from V and 6 bases from J, the gap between germline ends came to 12 bases. The CDR3 is 14 residues long. CDR3 coding DNA: TGTGCCAGCAGCTATTATAATCGTAATTCACCCCTCCACTTT. Amino acid sequence: CASSYYNRNSPLHF.

This chain links TRBV6-1 with TRBJ2-7; TRBD1 matches at 7 bases. Germline V gene data show CDR1 as MNHNS and CDR2 as SASEGT. V lost 10 bases, J lost 5 bases, and 8 bases stayed unmatched. The length of the CDR3 is 12 residues. Here the CDR3 DNA reads TGTGCCACCTCCGGGACAGCCAACGAGCAGTACTTC. It codes for CATSGTANEQYF.

The CDR3 DNA is TGCGCCAGCAGCTTGACAGCGGGAGGGGTGGCGGAGACCCAGTACTTC. It is translated as CASSLTAGGVAETQYF. The chain employs TRBV5-1 and TRBJ2-5; TRBD2 matches 10 bases. Germline V gives CDR1 SGHRS, CDR2 YFSETQ. V gave up 1 base and J gave up 5 bases; unmatched junction bases: 8. CDR3 length equals 16 residues.

This clone was seen a few times. V usage is TRBV28 and J usage is TRBJ1-4; the D is unclear. The V end lost 5 bases, the J end lost 10 bases, and 11 bases lay between the germline ends. The CDR3 length is 12 residues. The germline CDR1 and CDR2 sequences are MDHEN and SYDVKM. The CDR3 reads CASSPGVGKLFF. CDR3 coding DNA: TGTGCCAGCAGTCCCGGAGTAGGAAAACTGTTTTTT.

V is TRBV6-5 and J is TRBJ2-3; 14 bases align to TRBD2. The CDR3 is made up of 16 amino acids. Germline V lookup: CDR1 MNHEY, CDR2 SVGAGI. Trimming at V came to 4 bases and at J to 6 bases, leaving 6 bases not matched to a gene. The CDR3 nucleotides read TGTGCCAGCAGTTCGACTAGCGGGGGGGCATGGGATACGCAGTATTTT. Its protein is CASSSTSGGAWDTQYF.

The chain combines TRBV19 with TRBJ1-2, with 8 bases aligning to TRBD1. V was clipped by 3 bases and J by 8 bases; unmatched bases: 11. This CDR3 comprises 15 residues. From germline, CDR1 is LNHDA and CDR2 SQIVND (reference sequence). The CDR3 region is CASSIPDRTGIGYTF. CDR3 DNA sequence: TGTGCCAGTAGTATCCCGGACCGGACAGGGATAGGCTACACCTTC.

The V gene is TRBV7-8, the J gene TRBJ2-5, with TRBD2 identical over 8 bases. This CDR3 spans 13 amino acids. Germline CDR1 and CDR2: SGHVS and FQNEAQ. Trimming at V came to 5 bases and at J to 4 bases, leaving 3 bases not matched to a gene. The CDR3 DNA is TGTGCCAGCAGCCCGGGACTAGGAGAGACCCAGTACTTC. Protein sequence: CASSPGLGETQYF. The full variable domain, with the rest looked up from reference TRBV7-8 and TRBJ2-5, is GAGVSQSPRYKVAKRGQDVALRCDPISGHVSLFWYQQALGQGPEFLTYFQNEAQLDKSGLPSDRFFAERPEGSVSTLKIQRTQQEDSAVYLCASSPGLGETQYFGPGTRLLVL.

As DNA, the CDR3 is TGTGCCATCAGTGTCCCCGGGACAGCTGCGGCTTTCTTT. Translation: CAISVPGTAAAFF. The V call is TRBV10-3, the J call TRBJ1-1; 7 bases map to TRBD1. The CDR3 loop spans 13 amino acids. The V gene's germline CDR1 is ENHRY and CDR2 SYGVKD. V lost 4 bases to trimming and J lost 11 bases; unmatched junction nucleotides: 10.

The V gene is TRBV28, the J gene TRBJ1-1; D ambiguous. Trimming shortened V by 2 bases and J by 7 bases, and 5 bases separated the two germline ends. From germline, CDR1 is MDHEN and CDR2 SYDVKM. There are 11 residues in the CDR3. The CDR3 loop is CASSLGLEAFF. DNA for the CDR3: TGTGCCAGCAGTTTAGGGCTTGAAGCTTTCTTT. Full variable domain (outside the CDR3, taken from reference TRBV28 and TRBJ1-1): DVKVTQSSRYLVKRTGEKVFLECVQDMDHENMFWYRQDPGLGLRLIYFSYDVKMKEKGDIPEGYSVSREKKERFSLILESASTNQTSMYLCASSLGLEAFFGQGTRLTVV.

The gene calls are TRBV27 and TRBJ2-7; the match to TRBD1 covers 7 bases. The CDR3 sequence is 15 residues long. The V gene end was trimmed by 6 bases and the J gene end by 3 bases; junction bases not matched to a gene: 11. Germline V gives CDR1 MNHEY, CDR2 SMNVEV (reference sequence). The CDR3 sequence is CASRQTESGGYEQYF. For the CDR3, the DNA is TGTGCCAGCAGACAAACTGAGTCAGGGGGCTACGAGCAGTACTTC.

The rearrangement links TRBV10-2 to TRBJ1-6; D unresolved. From germline, CDR1 is WSHSY and CDR2 SAAADI. The CDR3 runs 14 residues. The ends were cut back, 8 bases at V and 5 bases at J, with 13 bases in the middle. CDR3 in amino acids: CASSNGINNSPLHF. For the CDR3, the DNA is TGCGCCAGCTCCAACGGGATTAATAATTCACCCCTCCACTTT.

The sample holds one count of this clone. The chain has TRBV11-2 and TRBJ1-1; D is ambiguous. Per germline, CDR1 SGHAT and CDR2 FQNNGV. Trimming cost V 5 bases and J 8 bases, with 12 bases left between them. The CDR3 contains 12 residues. The CDR3 DNA follows: TGTGCCAGCAGCGTTGTATGGGCAGAAGCTTTCTTT. It codes for CASSVVWAEAFF. The full variable domain, rest sourced from reference TRBV11-2 and TRBJ1-1, is EAGVAQSPRYKIIEKRQSVAFWCNPISGHATLYWYQQILGQGPKLLIQFQNNGVVDDSQLPKDRFSAERLKGVDSTLKIQPAKLEDSAVYLCASSVVWAEAFFGQGTRLTVV.

V usage is TRBV30 and J usage is TRBJ1-2, with TRBD1 matching over 9 bases. Germline trimming cut 5 bases from V and 3 bases from J; bases unmatched to any gene: 13. This CDR3 has 16 amino acids. Germline V CDR1 and CDR2: GTSNPN, SVGIG (reference sequence). CDR3 loop: CAWGKTPGQGYYGYTF. CDR3 nucleotide sequence: TGTGCCTGGGGGAAAACTCCGGGACAGGGCTACTATGGCTACACCTTC.

The V gene is TRBV5-4, the J gene TRBJ1-1; 8 bases agree with TRBD1. V gave up 0 bases and J gave up 6 bases; unmatched junction bases: 10. The CDR3 contains 16 residues. Germline V gene lookup returns CDR1 SGHNT and CDR2 YYREEE (reference sequence). CDR3 coding DNA: TGTGCCAGCAGCTTGGGCCCCTCGACAGGGGAACCTGAAGCTTTCTTT. It is translated as CASSLGPSTGEPEAFF.

This clone was seen a handful of times. The chain has TRBV7-9 and TRBJ1-1; no clear D. Trimming cost V 5 bases and J 3 bases, with 10 bases left between them. This CDR3 is built from 13 residues. Germline V CDR1 and CDR2: SEHNR, FQNEAQ (reference sequence). In DNA, the CDR3 is TGTGCCAGCAGCGGCGGTCGGGACACTGAAGCTTTCTTT. Encoded protein: CASSGGRDTEAFF.

V gene TRBV18 combines with J gene TRBJ1-1; 7 bases line up with TRBD1. The CDR3 has 16 amino acids. CDR1 is KGHSH, CDR2 LQKENI, per germline. The ends lost 2 bases at V and 3 bases at J; junction bases unmatched: 9. CDR3 DNA: TGTGCCAGCTCACCAGGACAGGCCGCTGGGTACACTGAAGCTTTCTTT. It encodes CASSPGQAAGYTEAFF. The full variable domain, rest sourced from reference TRBV18 and TRBJ1-1, is NAGVMQNPRHLVRRRGQEARLRCSPMKGHSHVYWYRQLPEEGLKFMVYLQKENIIDESGMPKERFSAEFPKEGPSILRIQQVVRGDSAAYFCASSPGQAAGYTEAFFGQGTRLTVV.

The chain uses TRBV7-2 and TRBJ1-5, with TRBD1 as a possible D gene (5 bases). Germline-derived CDR1 and CDR2 are SGHTA and FQGNSA. Trimming left V 5 bases short and J 1 base short, with 15 bases between. The CDR3 has 16 amino acids. This CDR3 reads CASSQGAMVSNQPQHF. CDR3 bases: TGTGCCAGCAGCCAAGGGGCTATGGTAAGCAATCAGCCCCAGCATTTT. Full variable domain (remainder filled in from reference TRBV7-2 and TRBJ1-5): GAGVSQSPSNKVTEKGKDVELRCDPISGHTALYWYRQSLGQGLEFLIYFQGNSAPDKSGLPSDRFSAERTGGSVSTLTIQRTQQEDSAVYLCASSQGAMVSNQPQHFGDGTRLSIL.

The chain uses TRBV9 and TRBJ1-6; tentative D call: TRBD1 (6 bases). The CDR3 runs to 14 residues. V was shortened by 0 bases and J by 8 bases, with 9 bases between the two germline ends. Germline values: CDR1 SGDLS, CDR2 YYNGEE. The CDR3 coding sequence is TGTGCCAGCAGCGTAGTGGGGGCAGATTCACCCCTCCACTTT. Its translation is CASSVVGADSPLHF.

The rearrangement uses TRBV9 and TRBJ2-4, with 7 bases lining up with TRBD1. This CDR3 has 14 residues. The germline CDR1 and CDR2 sequences are SGDLS and YYNGEE. The V and J ends lost 3 bases and 6 bases, in that order; junction bases with no gene match: 6. The CDR3 region is CASSATGTANIQYF. DNA of the CDR3: TGTGCCAGCAGCGCGACAGGGACGGCAAACATTCAGTACTTC.

V usage is TRBV20-1 and J usage is TRBJ2-1; D is unresolved. CDR1 and CDR2 (germline): DFQATT, SNEGSKA (reference sequence). The CDR3 contains 11 residues. V lost 8 bases and J 8 bases, leaving 13 bases between the germline ends. The CDR3 bases are TGCAGTCCCAATCAATCCCATGAGCAGTTCTTC. Its protein is CSPNQSHEQFF.

The chain employs TRBV18 and TRBJ1-5; 10 nucleotides line up with TRBD1. This CDR3 has 15 residues. Trimming took 3 bases from V and 6 from J; bases not matched to a gene: 5. Per germline, CDR1 KGHSH and CDR2 LQKENI. In DNA, the CDR3 is TGTGCCAGCTCACCGGGACAGGGGAACGGTCAGCCCCAGCATTTT. Its translation: CASSPGQGNGQPQHF.

The CDR3 here is CASSLIGGLDEKLFF. CDR3 coding DNA: TGCGCCAGCAGCTTGATCGGGGGTTTAGATGAAAAACTGTTTTTT. This rearrangement joins TRBV5-1 to TRBJ1-4; tentatively, D is TRBD1 (5 bases). V shed 1 base and J shed 6 bases, with 13 bases lying between them. Per the germline V gene, CDR1 is SGHRS and CDR2 is YFSETQ. The length of the CDR3 is 15 residues.